This TCR beta chain was sequenced during a study of cytomegalovirus exposure and HLA in healthy donors. Study-level information: A later analysis reported the same platform for the 100 to 150 validation repertoires and the approximately 700 first-cohort repertoires. General study points: Despite most TCR sequences being rare, some public TCRs occurred in many donors. Reported results showed that the classifier diagnosed cytomegalovirus status with high specificity and sensitivity.

Regarding this clone: Its antigen is undetermined.

V was pared by 3 bases and J by 0 bases, with 8 bases between. Per germline, CDR1 SEHNR and CDR2 FQNEAQ (reference sequence). This CDR3 is 14 amino acids long. Generated by immunoSEQ multiplex PCR, the TCRdb table keeps only in-frame clones and is missing some. Found here are 120,000 or so clones, 89% of them singletons; the top ten hold around 1.1%. The chain couples TRBV7-9 to TRBJ1-1; a weak D match, TRBD1 (5 bases). The origin of this receptor is a young woman in good health and CMV-seronegative. Input material: PBMCs. CDR3 DNA sequence: TGTGCCAGCAGCTTTTCGGGGGTGAACACTGAAGCTTTCTTT. It specifies CASSFSGVNTEAFF.